This TCR beta chain was recovered during a study of cytomegalovirus exposure and HLA in healthy donors. CDR1 is MGHRA, CDR2 YSYEKL, per germline. The CDR3 covers 15 residues. The V gene lost 4 bases and the J gene lost 0 bases, with 10 bases spanning the gap. The PCR contained 60 Vbeta and 13 Jbeta primers. Some clones are missing from TCRdb's copy, which holds only in-frame ones; the method was immunoSEQ multiplex PCR. The table records some 200,000 clones, roughly 68% of them present only once. This receptor was obtained from a middle-aged man in good health and CMV-seropositive. This chain connects TRBV4-1 to TRBJ1-3, with TRBD1 as a possible D gene (6 bases). Material for sequencing was PBMCs. This chain's CDR3 is CASSLDSPSGNTIYF. CDR3 nucleotide sequence: TGCGCCAGCAGCCTGGACAGTCCCTCTGGAAACACCATATATTTT.